This T cell receptor beta chain derives from a study of cytomegalovirus exposure and HLA in healthy donors. Across the whole study: In an early release, HLA-typed donors contributed some 80 million unique TCR sequences.

Unrecorded immune exposures were likely, despite nominal health at sampling. The CDR3 covers 14 residues. Per germline, CDR1 LNHDA and CDR2 SQIVND (reference sequence). V shed 6 bases, J shed 10 bases, and the junction held 5 bases outside the gene matches. The PCR used 60 Vbeta and 13 Jbeta primers. Libraries were prepared by immunoSEQ multiplex PCR; TCRdb keeps only in-frame clonotypes and omits some of them. This sample has 200,000 to 250,000 clones; about 81% occur once, and the top ten carry 8%. This receptor was taken from a woman in her fifties or sixties in good health and CMV-seropositive. The specimen sequenced was PBMCs. The chain links TRBV19 to TRBJ2-1; 14 bases are a match to TRBD2. The CDR3 loop reads CASRTSGRAGEQFF. The CDR3 DNA follows: TGTGCCAGTAGGACTAGCGGGAGGGCTGGCGAGCAGTTCTTC.